This TCR beta chain was obtained from a study of blood T cell repertoires in COVID-19. Looking at the study overall: Samples taken during acute and convalescent COVID-19 were collected in the United States, Italy and Spain.

Germline-derived CDR1 and CDR2 are SNHLY and FYNNEI. V was clipped by 6 bases and J by 6 bases; unmatched bases: 7. The CDR3 spans 13 residues. TCRdb's copy holds only in-frame clones and misses some; the assay was immunoSEQ multiplex PCR. This table has tens of thousands of clones, over 75% appearing once. Sequenced: peripheral blood. The TCR sequence derives from a man aged 45-60 years with acute or convalescent COVID-19. This rearrangement joins TRBV2 to TRBJ1-1; 7 nucleotides line up with TRBD1. Here the CDR3 reads CASSSLTGAEAFF. The CDR3, as DNA: TGTGCCAGCAGCTCACTAACAGGGGCTGAAGCTTTCTTT.